This TCR beta chain appears in the sequencing data of a study of regulatory T cells in long-lasting Graves disease. Specified time point: newly diagnosed GD, antithyroid drugs for less than 3 months. PBMC-extracted RNA yielded the TCR library. CDR1 and CDR2 from the germline V gene are MNHEY and SVGAGI. The CDR3 spans 16 residues. V was trimmed by 0 bases and J by 0 bases, leaving 10 bases between them. Investigators prepared the TCR beta libraries by applying iRepertoire HTBI primers and Arm-PCR of CDR3 regions. TCRdb re-analysed the multiplex PCR reads in MiXCR, keeping a single row per CDR3 protein. The data show about 450,000 distinct CDR3 sequences, about a sixth seen once. This sample also appeared in a second study, on T cells in Graves' hyperthyroidism and ophthalmopathy.

The receptor's source is a woman aged 25 to 45 with Graves disease. The chain recombines TRBV6-5 with TRBJ2-3, with no clear D. The sample in question was peripheral blood mononuclear cells (PBMCs), obtained at new diagnosis, from a patient treated with antithyroid drugs. CDR3 bases: TGTGCCAGCAGTTACTCGACTTCATCGAGCACAGATACGCAGTATTTT. This codes for CASSYSTSSSTDTQYF.